These 20 T cell receptor beta chains originate from one sample sequenced in a study of shared clonotypes between healthy human individuals. Data came from immunoSEQ multiplex PCR; TCRdb stores just in-frame clones and leaves some out. Found here are more than 2,000,000 clones, approximately 95% of them singletons; the top ten hold under 0.45%. The specimen was naive CD4+ T cells from PBMCs. Documented subset: CD45RA+ positively selected. All receptors derive from a man aged 18 to 30 in good health. Some clones in this sample may be carry-over from other donors' samples.

As concerns this clone: Other DNA sequences in the sample encode the same CDR3. The genes are TRBV7-9 and TRBJ1-2, with TRBD1 as a possible D gene (5 bases). Per the germline V gene, CDR1 is SEHNR and CDR2 is FQNEAQ (reference sequence). V shed 2 bases and J shed 4 bases, with 11 bases lying between them. This CDR3 contains 14 residues. CDR3 DNA sequence: TGTGCCAGCAGCTTACAGGGACGGTCCTATGGCTACACCTTC. As protein: CASSLQGRSYGYTF.

The chain links TRBV25-1 to TRBJ2-7; D remains ambiguous. V was cut by 6 bases and J by 2 bases, with 2 bases left in between. Germline values: CDR1 MGHDK, CDR2 SYGVNS. The CDR3 sequence is 10 residues long. CDR3 coding DNA: TGTGCCAGCAGGACCTACGAGCAGTACTTC. It specifies CASRTYEQYF.

This chain links TRBV7-2 with TRBJ2-1; D is uncertain. CDR1 SGHTA and CDR2 FQGNSA come from the germline V gene. Between the trimmed V and J ends, which lost 1 base and 10 bases, there was a span of 11 bases. This CDR3 is 13 amino acids long. The chain's CDR3 is CASSLEPASEQFF. The CDR3, as DNA: TGTGCCAGCAGCTTAGAACCGGCCTCAGAGCAGTTCTTC.

J is TRBJ2-1 and V is TRBV7-9, with D perhaps matching TRBD1 or TRBD2 (5 bases each). CDR3 length: 15 residues. V was trimmed by 5 bases and J by 4 bases, leaving 15 bases between them. Germline CDR1 SEHNR, CDR2 FQNEAQ (reference sequence). CDR3 amino acids: CASSAIRDGYNEQFF. CDR3 nucleotides: TGTGCCAGCAGCGCAATAAGGGACGGGTACAATGAGCAGTTCTTC.

This chain connects TRBV23-1 to TRBJ2-7; the match to TRBD1 covers 7 bases. TRBV23-1 is recorded as an ORF, its role being uncertain. V lost 4 bases, J lost 2 bases, and 8 bases stayed unmatched. There are 15 residues in the CDR3. The CDR3 loop is CASSLRGQKTYEQYF. The CDR3 DNA sequence: TGCGCCAGCAGTCTTCGGGGACAGAAGACCTACGAGCAGTACTTC.

A few counts support this clone. The rearrangement links TRBV9 to TRBJ1-5; weak D call: TRBD1 (6 bases). The CDR3 sequence is 14 residues long. The ends were cut back, 3 bases at V and 4 bases at J, with 11 bases in the middle. In germline, CDR1 is SGDLS, CDR2 YYNGEE. CDR3: CASSGTAENQPQHF. Here the CDR3 DNA reads TGTGCCAGCAGCGGGACAGCGGAAAATCAGCCCCAGCATTTT.

This rearrangement joins TRBV5-1 to TRBJ2-2, with D perhaps TRBD1 or TRBD2 (5 bases each). Germline V CDR1 and CDR2: SGHRS, YFSETQ. The CDR3 is made up of 14 amino acids. V lost 4 bases and J 7 bases, leaving 14 bases between the germline ends. CDR3 amino acids: CASSPQELGGELFF. The CDR3 DNA follows: TGCGCCAGCAGCCCACAGGAACTAGGCGGGGAGCTGTTTTTT.

The CDR3 DNA is TGTGCCAGCAGCTCCTCCTTGGCCAACGTCCTGACTTTC. It is translated as CASSSSLANVLTF. The chain links TRBV7-3 to TRBJ2-6, with unresolved D. The V end was cut by 4 bases, the J end by 6 bases, with 7 bases between. The CDR3 extends over 13 amino acids. CDR1 and CDR2 from the germline V gene are SGHTA and FQGTGA.

The CDR3 DNA reads TGTGCCAGCAGTACCGCCCGGACGGGTAACACTGAAGCTTTCTTT. Translating it yields CASSTARTGNTEAFF. The genes are TRBV6-6 and TRBJ1-1; D uncertain. The CDR3 spans 15 residues. The V gene's germline CDR1 is MNHNY and CDR2 SVGAGI (reference sequence). The V end lost 5 bases, the J end lost 2 bases, and 15 bases lay between the germline ends.

The chain employs TRBV25-1 and TRBJ2-1; maybe TRBD2 (6 bases). From germline, CDR1 is MGHDK and CDR2 SYGVNS. V shed 4 bases and J shed 5 bases, with 15 bases lying between them. The length of the CDR3 is 15 residues. CDR3 residues: CASSVGLALDNEQFF. The DNA for the CDR3 is TGTGCCAGCAGTGTTGGCCTAGCGCTCGACAATGAGCAGTTCTTC.

V usage is TRBV19 and J usage is TRBJ1-5; D ambiguous. The V gene's germline CDR1 is LNHDA and CDR2 SQIVND (reference sequence). V was trimmed by 4 bases and J by 4 bases, leaving 17 bases between them. CDR3 size: 16 residues. CDR3 in amino acids: CASSSRSGGGNQPQHF. In nucleotides, the CDR3 is TGTGCCAGTAGTAGCCGGAGCGGCGGCGGGAATCAGCCCCAGCATTTT.

The genes are TRBV27 and TRBJ2-1; 12 bases fit TRBD2. Germline loops: CDR1 MNHEY, CDR2 SMNVEV (reference sequence). The CDR3 consists of 16 residues. The V and J ends lost 4 bases and 7 bases, in that order; junction bases with no gene match: 8. The CDR3 sequence is CASSSTSGSLRNEQFF. The CDR3 DNA reads TGTGCCAGCAGTTCGACTAGCGGGAGTTTGAGAAATGAGCAGTTCTTC.

This sequence joins TRBV29-1 and TRBJ1-1; D possibly corresponds to TRBD1 (5 bases). V was cut by 2 bases and J by 2 bases, with 12 bases left in between. CDR1 is SQVTM and CDR2 is ANQGSEA in the germline V gene. This CDR3 region has 14 residues. The CDR3 DNA reads as TGCAGCGTTGAACAAGGACAACCCAACACTGAAGCTTTCTTT. Its protein is CSVEQGQPNTEAFF. The complete variable domain, with remaining parts taken from reference TRBV29-1 and TRBJ1-1, reads SAVISQKPSRDICQRGTSLTIQCQVDSQVTMMFWYRQQPGQSLTLIATANQGSEATYESGFVIDKFPISRPNLTFSTLTVSNMSPEDSSIYLCSVEQGQPNTEAFFGQGTRLTVV.

The chain employs TRBV4-1 and TRBJ2-5; tentatively, D is TRBD1 or TRBD2 (5 bases each). Trimming took 3 bases from V and 7 from J, leaving 27 bases between them. The CDR3 runs 18 residues. CDR1 is MGHRA, CDR2 YSYEKL, per germline. CDR3 in amino acids: CASSQAGTPILGSGTQYF. DNA for the CDR3: TGCGCCAGCAGCCAGGCCGGGACCCCGATTCTAGGGTCGGGGACCCAGTACTTC.

A remark on this clone: The sample contains more than one DNA sequence encoding this CDR3. This chain joins TRBV7-9 and TRBJ1-1; D is undetermined. Germline CDR1 reads SEHNR; CDR2 reads FQNEAQ (reference sequence). The V end was cut by 2 bases, the J end by 3 bases, with 7 bases between. CDR3 length: 13 amino acids. The CDR3 DNA reads TGTGCCAGCAGCTTACGGACGGACACTGAAGCTTTCTTT. Protein product: CASSLRTDTEAFF.

The chain links TRBV6-5 to TRBJ2-6, with unresolved D. V lost 6 bases and J 1 base, leaving 7 bases between the germline ends. The CDR3 runs to 14 residues. CDR1 and CDR2 from the germline V gene are MNHEY and SVGAGI. The CDR3 reads CASSKPSGANVLTF. DNA of the CDR3: TGTGCCAGCAGCAAACCTTCTGGGGCCAACGTCCTGACTTTC.

The chain joins TRBV7-2 to TRBJ2-7; TRBD2 matches 8 bases. The CDR3 totals 15 residues. With V trimmed by 7 bases and J by 9 bases, 17 bases remained unmatched. The V gene's germline CDR1 is SGHTA and CDR2 FQGNSA. The DNA of the CDR3 is TGTGCCAGCACTCGGCCGACTAGCGAACTGGGGCGGCAGTACTTC. Encoded protein: CASTRPTSELGRQYF.

This rearrangement joins TRBV7-9 to TRBJ1-1; D gene ambiguous. V was trimmed by 2 bases and J by 7 bases, leaving 5 bases between them. There are 11 residues in the CDR3. Germline V lookup: CDR1 SEHNR, CDR2 FQNEAQ (reference sequence). The CDR3 sequence: CASSLINEAFF. The CDR3 coding sequence is TGTGCCAGCAGCTTAATAAATGAAGCTTTCTTT.

This clone was found once. J is TRBJ1-5 and V is TRBV15; 9 bases match TRBD1. Germline assignment: CDR1 LNHNV and CDR2 YYDKDF (reference sequence). The CDR3 totals 17 residues. V gave up 3 bases and J gave up 0 bases; unmatched junction bases: 6. The CDR3 DNA follows: TGTGCCACCAGCAGGGGACAGGGCTGGGATAGCAATCAGCCCCAGCATTTT. Its protein product is CATSRGQGWDSNQPQHF.

To note about this clone: Mismatch with germline at one junction end may stem from a read error. J is TRBJ2-5 and V is TRBV5-1; 8 bases agree with TRBD2. CDR1 and CDR2 from the germline V gene are SGHRS and YFSETQ. CDR3 size: 14 residues. CDR3 DNA sequence: TGCGCCAACAGCTCCAGCGGGAGTGGAGAGACCCAGTACTTC. Translation gives CANSSSGSGETQYF.